What follows are 3 T cell receptor beta chains derived from one specimen sequenced in a study of blood T cell repertoires in COVID-19 (TCRdb year 2020). Libraries came from the immunoSEQ multiplex PCR assay. Sourced from immuneACCESS, this table was stored by TCRdb with only in-frame sequences that have V and J called. A share of the clones is absent; for the studies checked, an unresolved V gene accounts for under half, and the remainder has no known explanation. In this sample the table shows around 250,000 clones, approximately 86% of which occur a single time. The top ten constitute about 1.6% of the sample. The specimen was peripheral blood. These receptors came from a woman aged 55-69 years who had recovered from COVID-19.

The CDR3 here is CAPPQLAGPGGTQYF. DNA of the CDR3: TGTGCCCCCCCACAGCTAGCGGGGCCGGGAGGGACCCAGTACTTC. This chain connects TRBV27 to TRBJ2-5, with 9 bases identical to TRBD2. The germline CDR1 and CDR2 sequences are MNHEY and SMNVEV (reference sequence). Unmatched junction bases numbered 17, after V lost 11 bases and J lost 7 bases. The length of the CDR3 is 15 residues.

The genes are TRBV7-6 and TRBJ1-3; unclear D gene. V was shortened by 5 bases and J by 0 bases, with 14 bases between the two germline ends. The CDR3 is 16 amino acids. CDR1 is SGHVS, CDR2 FNYEAQ, per germline. The CDR3 region has the DNA TGTGCCAGCAGCCAAAATCCCCCCGGCTCTGGAAACACCATATATTTT. It codes for CASSQNPPGSGNTIYF. Full variable domain (remainder filled in from reference TRBV7-6 and TRBJ1-3): GAGVSQSPRYKVTKRGQDVALRCDPISGHVSLYWYRQALGQGPEFLTYFNYEAQQDKSGLPNDRFSAERPEGSISTLTIQRTEQRDSAMYRCASSQNPPGSGNTIYFGEGSWLTVV.

The J gene is TRBJ2-1, the V gene TRBV4-2, with 7 bases identical to TRBD2. CDR1 LGHNA and CDR2 YNFKEQ come from the germline V gene. This CDR3 contains 14 residues. J lost 6 bases, V lost 6 bases, and 8 bases had no gene match. DNA for the CDR3: TGTGCCAGCAGGGGGACGGGCGGGGGCAATGAGCAGTTCTTC. Translation: CASRGTGGGNEQFF.